Here is one T cell receptor (beta chain) with its context. TCRdb reanalysed the 5' RACE reads using MiXCR and keeps one entry per CDR3 protein. This sample has 55,000 or so distinct CDR3 sequences, with less than 8% found just once. The data belong to a study of T cells after yellow fever vaccination. CDR1 is MNHNS and CDR2 is SASEGT in the germline V gene. The CDR3 has 15 residues. Trimming took 6 bases from V and 4 from J; bases not matched to a gene: 9. The receptor comes from a man between 18 and 29 years old who received the YFV17D yellow fever vaccine. The chain uses TRBV6-1 and TRBJ2-5; TRBD2 matches at 9 bases. The sample consisted of CD8+ T cells not binding an NS4B(214-222) dextramer, sorted from PBMCs, taken roughly 45 days after the first yellow fever vaccination. The CDR3 loop reads CASRPRGSGGETQYF. CDR3 in DNA: TGTGCCAGCAGGCCTCGAGGTAGCGGGGGAGAGACCCAGTACTTC.